The text below deals with one T cell receptor (beta chain). The specificity of this receptor is unknown. No per-base quality is available; no much larger clone lies one base away. These data originate in a study of T cell responses to AZD1222 COVID-19 vaccine (dated by TCRdb to the early 2020s). Concerning the study at large: TCR sequencing covered over 230 trial participants: about 210 given two doses of AZD1222 and around 26 given two doses of MenACWY control vaccine. Trial participants were enrolled by age into subgroups of 18-55, 56-69 and 70-plus years, and around 140, 26 and 57 TCR-sequenced participants, respectively, were included in these subgroups.

The CDR3 regions of human TCRbeta chains were analyzed by immunosequencing. In the paper's pipeline: Repertoire TCRs were matched against a reference library of SARS-CoV-2-specific TCRs generated with the MIRA antigen-specificity platform. Breadth was defined as the fraction of unique TCRs that were SARS-CoV-2-associated, and depth was defined as the fraction of total T cells that were SARS-CoV-2-associated. Each spike-specific TCR was assigned to its reactive spike region and to a CD4 or CD8 class using the MIRA data. Log10-transformed breadth and depth values were compared by one-way ANOVA with Sidak's multiple comparisons tests. TCRdb took over this immuneACCESS table, retaining in-frame rearrangements with V and J assigned. Such tables are incomplete; in checked studies, under half of the missing clones stem from an unresolved V gene, and the remainder is unexplained. For V, J and clone size, that table is used; D and trimming come from the DNA. The sample records some 130,000 clones, roughly nine tenths of which are singletons. Around a tenth of the sample is held by the ten biggest clonotypes.

The CDR3, from cysteine to phenylalanine, totals 14 residues. Of the read, only the CDR3 DNA is kept; its 42 bases are in frame from base 1. CDR1 is given as MNHEY and CDR2 as SMNVEV, both from the germline V gene (reference sequence). V is pared back by 10 bases and J by 3 bases, with 19 bases lying between the germline termini. In the paper's terms, the time point label means: about 28 days (+/-7) after the second vaccine dose. AZD1222 recipients given second doses at about 4 weeks or at about 12 weeks were pooled, since spike-specific TCR depth and breadth were not found to differ between the two schedules. The vaccinee samples were drawn from two UK trials, COV001 and COV002, one of which was a single-blind randomized controlled phase 2/3 trial testing AZD1222 (ChAdOx1 nCoV-19) in healthy adults. For TCRbeta chain sequencing, PBMC samples were collected from trial participants at day 0 and at day 28 after the second dose.

What the research found in general, with its limitations: Only five or six AZD1222 recipients were SARS-CoV-2 seropositive at baseline, limiting conclusions about previously exposed vaccinees. Nearly half of unique spike-specific TCRs reportedly recognized epitopes outside regions mutated in the B.1.351 and B.1.1.7 variants. The vaccine-associated CD4 TCRs covered the entire spike protein, and the dominant responses fell in regions 160-218 and 743-854. In the small 56-69-year group, the increase in depth fell short of significance, most likely because of low power. Participants were mostly white British and included more females than males, and it was suggested by the authors that clonal diversity may have been underestimated. After two AZD1222 doses, spike-specific TCR breadth and depth were significantly higher than at day 0 and than in MenACWY recipients. Because no samples from the day 14 peak response were available, repertoires could be characterized only after the peak T cell response.

Sequences were derived from peripheral blood, sampled 28 days after the second AZD1222 dose. The source is an adult who received the AZD1222 COVID-19 vaccine. The chain uses TRBV27 and TRBJ2-7, and TRBD1 may be the D gene, going by 5 matching bases. The CDR3: CATAIPGHFYEQYF. The DNA is as follows: TGTGCCACCGCTATCCCCGGACACTTCTACGAGCAGTACTTC.